Presented here are 17 T cell receptor beta chains from one specimen sequenced in a study of lymphopenia after photon versus proton radiotherapy. TCRdb keeps only in-frame clones here, not all; method: immunoSEQ multiplex PCR. The sample contains around 50,000 clones, roughly 84% of which appear only once. This specimen consisted of peripheral blood, obtained from a patient treated with proton-based radiotherapy. These receptors were collected from a man in his 60s with pancreatic cancer.

The chain uses TRBV4-2 and TRBJ1-2, with 10 nucleotides matching TRBD1. After removal of 0 bases from V and 8 bases from J, the junction contained 12 bases not matched to a gene. Germline V gene lookup returns CDR1 LGHNA and CDR2 YNFKEQ. CDR3 length: 17 amino acids. CDR3 loop: CASSQDPGTGVANGYTF. The CDR3 region has the DNA TGTGCCAGCAGCCAAGACCCCGGGACAGGGGTCGCTAACGGCTACACCTTC.

V is TRBV28 and J is TRBJ1-5; D is undetermined. Trimming took off 3 bases at V and 5 bases at J, with 11 bases between the two ends. The V gene's germline CDR1 is MDHEN and CDR2 SYDVKM. This CDR3 spans 14 amino acids. CDR3 nucleotide sequence: TGTGCCAGCAGTTTTGTAGGGATGGATCAGCCCCAGCATTTT. This translates into CASSFVGMDQPQHF.

The rearrangement joins TRBV5-1 to TRBJ2-2; TRBD1 aligns across 9 bases. Trimming removed 3 bases from V and 2 bases from J; junction bases left unmatched: 11. The CDR3 runs 18 residues. Germline CDR1 reads SGHRS; CDR2 reads YFSETQ. CDR3 coding DNA: TGCGCCAGCAGCTCGGGACAGGGTATAGGAGTTAACACCGGGGAGCTGTTTTTT. Protein: CASSSGQGIGVNTGELFF.

This chain connects TRBV29-1 to TRBJ2-5; possibly TRBD2 for D (6 bases). The V end lost 1 base, the J end lost 1 base, and 10 bases lay between the germline ends. This CDR3 spans 14 amino acids. The germline CDR1 and CDR2 sequences are SQVTM and ANQGSEA. The CDR3 loop reads CSVEGEDTQETQYF. The CDR3 DNA is TGCAGCGTTGAAGGGGAGGACACCCAAGAGACCCAGTACTTC.

The V gene is TRBV9, the J gene TRBJ2-7; D might be TRBD1 or TRBD2, each matching 5 bases. The CDR3 sequence is 14 residues long. Trimming shortened V by 0 bases and J by 4 bases, and 11 bases separated the two germline ends. Germline V gene sequence: CDR1 SGDLS, CDR2 YYNGEE. CDR3 DNA: TGTGCCAGCAGCGTAGCTTATGGGGGATACGAGCAGTACTTC. As protein: CASSVAYGGYEQYF.

The chain has TRBV28 and TRBJ2-1, with D maybe TRBD1 (7 bases). The ends were cut back, 3 bases at V and 4 bases at J, with 22 bases in the middle. This CDR3 has 18 residues. The germline V gene encodes CDR1 MDHEN and CDR2 SYDVKM. The CDR3 DNA reads as TGTGCCAGCAGTTTCGGAGGGGGCTACGAGGGAAAGTACAATGAGCAGTTCTTC. Its translation: CASSFGGGYEGKYNEQFF. The full variable domain, with the rest looked up from reference TRBV28 and TRBJ2-1, is DVKVTQSSRYLVKRTGEKVFLECVQDMDHENMFWYRQDPGLGLRLIYFSYDVKMKEKGDIPEGYSVSREKKERFSLILESASTNQTSMYLCASSFGGGYEGKYNEQFFGPGTRLTVL.

Only one count was recorded for this clone. The chain is built from TRBV7-8 and TRBJ1-2, with TRBD1 matching over 10 bases. The CDR3 covers 14 residues. The V segment lost 8 bases and the J segment 0 bases; nucleotides outside the gene matches: 3. Germline assignment: CDR1 SGHVS and CDR2 FQNEAQ. CDR3: CASGDRGANYGYTF. CDR3 DNA: TGTGCCAGCGGGGACAGGGGAGCTAACTATGGCTACACCTTC.

This clone is a singleton in its sample. The CDR3 is CASTPTGLSSSYEQYF. The CDR3 coding sequence is TGTGCCAGCACCCCCACCGGGCTTTCATCCTCCTACGAGCAGTACTTC. V gene TRBV27 combines with J gene TRBJ2-7; no clear D gene. Trimming took 7 bases from V and 0 from J, leaving 19 bases between them. CDR3 length: 16 residues. Germline lookup yields CDR1 MNHEY and CDR2 SMNVEV (reference sequence).

This clone was seen a handful of times. The rearrangement uses TRBV29-1 and TRBJ2-7, with 8 positions matching TRBD1. The CDR3 is 16 residues long. Trimming cost V 0 bases and J 1 base; bases outside gene matches: 8. Germline V CDR1 and CDR2: SQVTM, ANQGSEA. The chain's CDR3 is CSVEEPGQGPSYEQYF. CDR3 DNA: TGCAGCGTTGAAGAACCCGGACAGGGCCCTTCCTACGAGCAGTACTTC.

The rearrangement uses TRBV5-6 and TRBJ2-2, with TRBD1 matching over 12 bases. Germline lookup yields CDR1 SGHDT and CDR2 YYEEEE. This CDR3 has 16 amino acids. V lost 4 bases and J lost 6; bases outside the gene matches: 7. CDR3 amino acids: CASSGGTGGRAGELFF. The CDR3 DNA reads TGTGCCAGCAGCGGCGGGACAGGGGGCCGTGCCGGGGAGCTGTTTTTT.

The chain couples TRBV25-1 to TRBJ2-3, with TRBD2 matching 7 bases. Trimming took 10 bases from V and 4 from J; bases not matched to a gene: 11. CDR3 size: 14 residues. CDR1 is MGHDK and CDR2 is SYGVNS in the germline V gene. As DNA, the CDR3 is TGTGCCACCTCGCGGCTAGCGGCGGCAGATACGCAGTATTTT. Residues: CATSRLAAADTQYF.

The J gene is TRBJ1-1, the V gene TRBV15, with D possibly matching TRBD1 (5 bases). CDR3 length: 14 amino acids. V was shortened by 5 bases and J by 1 base, with 11 bases between the two germline ends. The germline CDR1 and CDR2 sequences are LNHNV and YYDKDF (reference sequence). CDR3 nucleotides: TGTGCCACCAGCCCCTGGGGGGAGAACACTGAAGCTTTCTTT. It translates to CATSPWGENTEAFF. The entire variable domain, with the rest obtained from reference TRBV15 and TRBJ1-1, is as follows: DAMVIQNPRYQVTQFGKPVTLSCSQTLNHNVMYWYQQKSSQAPKLLFHYYDKDFNNEADTPDNFQSRRPNTSFCFLDIRSPGLGDTAMYLCATSPWGENTEAFFGQGTRLTVV.

This sequence joins TRBV28 and TRBJ2-7; D may be TRBD1 (6 bases). Trimming left V 6 bases short and J 4 bases short, with 19 bases between. CDR1 and CDR2 (germline): MDHEN, SYDVKM. This CDR3 has 15 amino acids. This chain's CDR3 is CASRPEGVGMYEQYF. CDR3 nucleotides: TGTGCCAGCAGACCCGAGGGGGTAGGGATGTACGAGCAGTACTTC.

This chain joins TRBV7-8 and TRBJ1-1; 9 bases match TRBD1. Germline CDR1 is SGHVS and CDR2 is FQNEAQ. This CDR3 has 15 amino acids. V lost 5 bases to trimming and J lost 4 bases; unmatched junction nucleotides: 8. The CDR3 loop reads CASSPRTGASTEAFF. CDR3 in DNA: TGTGCCAGCAGCCCCCGGACAGGGGCGAGCACTGAAGCTTTCTTT.

The chain has TRBV2 and TRBJ1-1, with 9 positions matching TRBD1. CDR3 length equals 17 residues. The germline CDR1 and CDR2 sequences are SNHLY and FYNNEI. V was pared by 10 bases and J by 1 base, with 16 bases of the junction left unmatched. The CDR3 DNA sequence: TGTGCCAACCTGGGGAGAAACAGGGGGCAGACGAACACTGAAGCTTTCTTT. As protein: CANLGRNRGQTNTEAFF.

The chain couples TRBV7-2 to TRBJ2-2; 8 nucleotides agree with TRBD1. V lost 4 bases to trimming and J lost 6 bases; unmatched junction nucleotides: 13. Germline-derived CDR1 and CDR2 are SGHTA and FQGNSA. The CDR3 runs to 17 residues. The CDR3 here is CASSSVLDRVNAGELFF. The CDR3 DNA sequence: TGTGCCAGCAGCTCCGTTTTGGACAGGGTAAACGCCGGGGAGCTGTTTTTT.

This clone appeared a single time. The V call is TRBV6-1, the J call TRBJ2-3; unclear D gene. The V and J ends lost 6 bases and 4 bases respectively, with 11 bases between them. The CDR3 is 13 residues long. Germline CDR1 is MNHNS and CDR2 is SASEGT. CDR3 coding DNA: TGTGCCAGCAGGGGCCGGGCGGCAGATACGCAGTATTTT. It specifies CASRGRAADTQYF.